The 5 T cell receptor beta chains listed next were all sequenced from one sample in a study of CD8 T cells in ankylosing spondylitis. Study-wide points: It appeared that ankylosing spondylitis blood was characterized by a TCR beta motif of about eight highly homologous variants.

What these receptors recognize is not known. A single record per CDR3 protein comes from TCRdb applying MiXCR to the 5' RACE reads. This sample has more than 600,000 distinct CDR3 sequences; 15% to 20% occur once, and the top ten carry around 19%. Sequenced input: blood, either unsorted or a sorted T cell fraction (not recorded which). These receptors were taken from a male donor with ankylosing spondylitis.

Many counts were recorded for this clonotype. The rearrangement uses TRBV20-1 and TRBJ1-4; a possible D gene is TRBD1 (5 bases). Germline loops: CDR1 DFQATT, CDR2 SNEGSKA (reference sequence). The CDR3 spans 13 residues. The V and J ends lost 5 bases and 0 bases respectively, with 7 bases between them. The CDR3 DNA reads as TGCAGTGCTCTGACAGCAACTAATGAAAAACTGTTTTTT. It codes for CSALTATNEKLFF.

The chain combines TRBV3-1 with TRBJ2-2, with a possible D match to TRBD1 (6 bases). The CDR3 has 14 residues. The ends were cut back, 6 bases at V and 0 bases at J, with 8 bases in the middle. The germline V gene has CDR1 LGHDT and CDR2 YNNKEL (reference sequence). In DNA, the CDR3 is TGTGCCAGCAGGGGGGCTTCGAACACCGGGGAGCTGTTTTTT. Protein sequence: CASRGASNTGELFF.

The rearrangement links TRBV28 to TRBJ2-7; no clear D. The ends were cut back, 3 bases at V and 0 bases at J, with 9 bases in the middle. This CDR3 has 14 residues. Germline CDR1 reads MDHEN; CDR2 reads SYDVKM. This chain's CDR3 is CASSLSPNSYEQYF. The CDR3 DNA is TGTGCCAGCAGTTTGAGCCCAAACTCCTACGAGCAGTACTTC.

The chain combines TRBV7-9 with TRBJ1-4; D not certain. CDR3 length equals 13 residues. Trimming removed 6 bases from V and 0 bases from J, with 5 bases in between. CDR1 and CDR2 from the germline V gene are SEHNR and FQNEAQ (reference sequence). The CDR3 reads CASRDATNEKLFF. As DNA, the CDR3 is TGTGCCAGCAGAGATGCAACTAATGAAAAACTGTTTTTT.

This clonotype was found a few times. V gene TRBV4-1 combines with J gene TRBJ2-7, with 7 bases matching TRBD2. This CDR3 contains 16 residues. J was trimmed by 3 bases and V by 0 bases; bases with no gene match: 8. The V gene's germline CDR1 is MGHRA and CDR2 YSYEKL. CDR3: CASSQDGEGDRYEQYF. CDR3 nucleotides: TGCGCCAGCAGCCAAGATGGGGAGGGAGACCGCTACGAGCAGTACTTC.